Detailed here is one T cell receptor (beta chain). Its antigen is still unknown. The read gets to within 3 residues of the CDR3 end, and the germline J gene fills in the rest. CDR1 DFQATT and CDR2 SNEGSKA come from the germline V gene (reference sequence). The CDR3 covers 13 residues. The sample belongs to a study of T cells in women clearing cervical HPV infection. General study points: Cases carried less TRBV6-7 than controls: about 0.1% versus 0.15%.

Clones were read by immunoSEQ multiplex PCR, and TCRdb kept only the in-frame ones, dropping some. The listing records 36,000 or so clones. What was sequenced was blood buffy coat. The J gene is TRBJ1-4, the V gene TRBV20-1; perhaps TRBD1 as D (5 bases). The sequence derives from a woman aged 18 to 69 with a cervical HPV16 infection that either progressed to CIN3+ or cleared (not recorded which). CDR3 loop: CSAVPDQGGKLFF. Incomplete CDR3 DNA: TGCAGTGCGGTGCCGGATCAGGGTGGTAAA.